This T cell receptor beta chain emerged from a study of T cell repertoires in cytomegalovirus infection. Overall study: It was recently identified HLA-C-restricted and well-studied HLA-B-restricted CMV epitopes that the study used. Public TCR beta signatures provided an indication of both CMV infection and a matching HLA type.

Overall study findings and caveats: Dominating the ex vivo response were TCR beta clonotypes that were CMV-specific and HLA-C-restricted. Carriers of CMV plus the relevant HLA were identified by cumulative public TCR beta family frequency.

TCRdb reprocessed the reads via MiXCR and lists one record per CDR3 protein. The sample shows about 480,000 distinct CDR3 sequences, 30% to 35% of them seen only once. In the case of this clonotype: The antigen remains unidentified.

The TCR was taken from a human donor in good health (CMV status not recorded). Some clones in this sample may be carry-over from other donors' samples. The specimen was cultured PBMCs, collected from culture after CMV antigen stimulation.

Here the CDR3 DNA reads TGTGCCAGCCGCGACAGGACAGCCCCACAGTACTTC. Its protein product is CASRDRTAPQYF. The chain carries TRBV2 and TRBJ2-5, with D perhaps matching TRBD1 (6 bases). Germline V gene lookup returns CDR1 SNHLY and CDR2 FYNNEI. Trimming removed 8 bases from V and 11 bases from J, with 18 bases in between. The CDR3 has 12 residues.